This T cell receptor beta chain emerged from a study of T cells in Graves' hyperthyroidism and ophthalmopathy (dated by TCRdb to the late 2010s). For the study in its entirety: Peripheral blood samples were taken at the time of initial diagnosis, prior to any treatment. To identify TCR V-J signatures that set the groups apart, the researchers used a discovery cohort of 90 to 100 patients, made up of 40 to 45 with Graves' ophthalmopathy and approximately 57 with stable Graves' hyperthyroidism. Prospective prediction of ophthalmopathy was tested in an independent validation cohort of approximately 19 hyperthyroidism patients and some 17 patients who later progressed to ophthalmopathy. The 100 or so discovery patients were randomly split 7:3 into training and test sets. In roughly six Graves' hyperthyroidism patients, the study also compared T-cell repertoires from thyroid tissue with T-cell repertoires from blood. After sampling, hyperthyroidism patients received methimazole starting at 30 mg daily, and ophthalmopathy patients received high-dose intravenous methylprednisolone. According to the paper, TCR Vbeta CDR3 sequencing was carried out on 135 peripheral blood samples, which came from over 40 ophthalmopathy, around 75 hyperthyroidism and roughly 17 progressor patients.

A note on this clonotype: The clone's antigen remains unknown. No much larger clonotype is one base removed from it; base qualities were not supplied.

V gives up 3 bases and J gives up 1 base, and the segment between their germline ends measures 6 bases. The germline V gene (reference sequence) provides CDR1 LNHDA and CDR2 SQIVND. Spanning cysteine to phenylalanine, the CDR3 consists of 13 amino acids. Just CDR3 DNA is preserved here, 39 bases in frame from base 1. What the work shows at the level of the full study, not this receptor alone: Blood samples also contained most of the expanded thyroid clonotypes (frequency above 0.001), which suggests that blood repertoires may reflect thyroid immune responses. Ophthalmopathy was separated from stable hyperthyroidism by a 13 V-J signature model, with about 86% sensitivity and about 84% specificity obtained in cross-validation and 80%/75% obtained in testing. No statistical method was used to fix the sample size in advance, and group allocation was not hidden from the investigators. During validation, the model predicted progression to ophthalmopathy a median of roughly 7.1 months ahead of onset, with almost 71% sensitivity and 72.22% specificity.

Amplification of TCR beta CDR3 regions was carried out from RNA transcripts. The TCR CDR3 was subjected to a first round of RT-PCR using the HTBI primer set and the Qiagen OneStep RT-PCR kit. Libraries were constructed in a second round of multiplex PCR, after which size selection and purification were carried out. Sequencing of the libraries was done on an Illumina HiSeq2000 using paired-end 100 bp reads. The source study handled its data this way. Raw data were processed with SOAPnuke, discarding reads with adapters, uncalled bases, mean Phred below 15, or no exact constant-primer or identifier match. High-quality paired reads were merged using COPE v1.2.5, and each unique nucleotide sequence was defined as a clonotype. Clonotypes were aligned to IMGT TRBV, TRBD and TRBJ reference segments using MiTCR v1.1. The analysis included only V-J combinations with a frequency above 0.0001, which together covered roughly 99% of the repertoires. A TCS score was defined as the ratio between F50 (clonal expansion) and ExV (chaos), using BLOSUM62-based TCRdist between CDR3 peptides within each V-J. Welch's t-statistics and random forest reduced 450 to 600 V-J features to 10 to 15, which were used in a naive Bayes classifier (R e1071). The public reads were reanalyzed by TCRdb: fastp trimming at Q25, MiXCR alignment, in-frame beta chains only. Entries are consolidated by CDR3 protein sequence, retaining the most common genes and DNA. These V and J calls originate from TCRdb's pipeline instead of the authors' own analysis. The sample contains 350,000 to 400,000 distinct CDR3 sequences, more than 13% of them found a single time. The ten most abundant clones make up approximately 32% of the sample.

Graves' hyperthyroidism was defined as stable when no progression to ophthalmopathy occurred over 18 months of follow-up. Hyperthyroidism patients were aged 18 to 65 years and newly diagnosed, with disease duration of less than 2 months. The study excluded patients with uncontrolled infections, other autoimmune diseases, pregnancy or lactation. Diagnoses relied on clinical symptoms, serum thyroxine and TRAb, thyroid ultrasound and orbital computed tomography. PBMCs were separated from around 9.1 ml of fresh peripheral blood using Ficoll-Paque density gradient centrifugation. Trizol reagent was used to extract total RNA, and RNA quality was then checked on an Agilent 2100 Bioanalyzer.

This sequence originates from a young woman with Graves' hyperthyroidism. In this chain, TRBV19 is recombined with TRBJ1-1; there is no confident call for the D gene. The material sequenced was blood. The DNA sequence is given as TGTGCCAGTAGTATCCGAGAGAACACTGAAGCTTTCTTT. It is translated as CASSIRENTEAFF.